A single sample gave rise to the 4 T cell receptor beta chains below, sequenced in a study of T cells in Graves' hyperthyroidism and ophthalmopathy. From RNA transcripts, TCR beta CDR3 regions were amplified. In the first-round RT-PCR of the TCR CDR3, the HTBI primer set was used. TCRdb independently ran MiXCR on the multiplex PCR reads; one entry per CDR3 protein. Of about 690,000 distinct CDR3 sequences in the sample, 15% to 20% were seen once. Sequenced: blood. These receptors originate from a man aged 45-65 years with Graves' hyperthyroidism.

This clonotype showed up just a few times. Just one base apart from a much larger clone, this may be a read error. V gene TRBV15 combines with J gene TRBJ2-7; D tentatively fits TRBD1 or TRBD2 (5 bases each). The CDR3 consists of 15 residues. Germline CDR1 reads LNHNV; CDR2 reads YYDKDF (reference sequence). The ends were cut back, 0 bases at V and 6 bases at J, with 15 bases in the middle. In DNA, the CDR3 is TGTGCCACCAGCAGAGATGAGGGGTTCGTTTGCGAGCAGTACTTC. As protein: CATSRDEGFVCEQYF.

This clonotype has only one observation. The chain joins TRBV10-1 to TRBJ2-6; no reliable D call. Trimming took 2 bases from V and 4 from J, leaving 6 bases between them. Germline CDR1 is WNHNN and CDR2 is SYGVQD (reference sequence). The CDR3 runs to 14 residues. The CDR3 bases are TGCGCCAGCAGTGAGACCAAGGGGGCCAACGTCCTGACTTTC. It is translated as CASSETKGANVLTF.

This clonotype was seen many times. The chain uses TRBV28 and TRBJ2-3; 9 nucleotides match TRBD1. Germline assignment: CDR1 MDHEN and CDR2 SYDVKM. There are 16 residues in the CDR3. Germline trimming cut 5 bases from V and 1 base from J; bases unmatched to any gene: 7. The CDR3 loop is CASSPGTGKGTDTQYF. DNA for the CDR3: TGTGCCAGCAGTCCTGGGACAGGGAAGGGCACAGATACGCAGTATTTT.

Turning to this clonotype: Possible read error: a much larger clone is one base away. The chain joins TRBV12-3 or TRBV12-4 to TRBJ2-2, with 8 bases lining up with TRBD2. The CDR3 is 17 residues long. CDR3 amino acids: CASSSDAGGLNTGEPFF. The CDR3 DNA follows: TGTGCCAGCAGTTCGGATGCGGGAGGTTTGAACACCGGGGAGCCGTTTTTT.